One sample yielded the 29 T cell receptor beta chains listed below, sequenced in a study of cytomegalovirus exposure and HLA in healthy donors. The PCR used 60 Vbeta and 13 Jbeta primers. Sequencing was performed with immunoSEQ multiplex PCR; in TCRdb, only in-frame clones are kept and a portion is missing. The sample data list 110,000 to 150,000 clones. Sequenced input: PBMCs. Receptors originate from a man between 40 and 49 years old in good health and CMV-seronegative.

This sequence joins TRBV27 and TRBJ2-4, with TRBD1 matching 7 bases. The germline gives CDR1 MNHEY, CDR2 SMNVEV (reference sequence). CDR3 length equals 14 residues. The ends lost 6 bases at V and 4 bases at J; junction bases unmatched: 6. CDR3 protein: CASSPGTEKNIQYF. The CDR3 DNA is TGTGCCAGCAGCCCTGGGACAGAGAAAAACATTCAGTACTTC.

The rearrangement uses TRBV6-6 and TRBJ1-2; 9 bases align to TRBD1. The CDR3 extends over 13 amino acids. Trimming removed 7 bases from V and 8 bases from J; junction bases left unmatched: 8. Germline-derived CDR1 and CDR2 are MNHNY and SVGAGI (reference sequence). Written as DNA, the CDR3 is TGTGCCAGCAATACCGGGACAGGGAAAGGCTACACCTTC. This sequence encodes CASNTGTGKGYTF.

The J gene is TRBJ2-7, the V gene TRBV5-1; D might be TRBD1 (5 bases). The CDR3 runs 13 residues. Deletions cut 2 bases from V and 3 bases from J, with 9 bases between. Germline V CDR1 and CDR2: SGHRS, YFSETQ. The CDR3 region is CASSFGHGYEQYF. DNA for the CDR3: TGCGCCAGCAGCTTCGGACACGGCTACGAGCAGTACTTC.

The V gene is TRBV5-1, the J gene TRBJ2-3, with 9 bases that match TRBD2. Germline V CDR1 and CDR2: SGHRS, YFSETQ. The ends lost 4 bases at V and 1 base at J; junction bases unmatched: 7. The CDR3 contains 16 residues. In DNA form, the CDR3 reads TGCGCCAGCAGCCCAGAGCCTAGCGGGGGCACAGATACGCAGTATTTT. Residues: CASSPEPSGGTDTQYF.

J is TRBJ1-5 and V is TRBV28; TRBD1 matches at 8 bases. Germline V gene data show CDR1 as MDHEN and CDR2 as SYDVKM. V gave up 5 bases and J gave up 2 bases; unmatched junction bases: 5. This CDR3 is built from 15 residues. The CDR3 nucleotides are TGTGCCAGCAGTACCTGGACAGGGCGCAATCAGCCCCAGCATTTT. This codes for CASSTWTGRNQPQHF.

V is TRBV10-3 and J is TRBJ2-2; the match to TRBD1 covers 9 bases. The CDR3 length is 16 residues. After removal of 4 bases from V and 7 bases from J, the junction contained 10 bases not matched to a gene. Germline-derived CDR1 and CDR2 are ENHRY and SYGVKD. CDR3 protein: CAISGGNRGLGGELFF. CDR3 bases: TGTGCCATCAGTGGAGGGAACAGGGGGCTTGGCGGGGAGCTGTTTTTT.

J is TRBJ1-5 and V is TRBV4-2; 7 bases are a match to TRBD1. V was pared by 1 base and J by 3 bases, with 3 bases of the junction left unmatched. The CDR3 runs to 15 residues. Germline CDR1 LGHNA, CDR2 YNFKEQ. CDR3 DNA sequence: TGTGCCAGCAGCCAAGTGGGACAGAACAATCAGCCCCAGCATTTT. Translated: CASSQVGQNNQPQHF.

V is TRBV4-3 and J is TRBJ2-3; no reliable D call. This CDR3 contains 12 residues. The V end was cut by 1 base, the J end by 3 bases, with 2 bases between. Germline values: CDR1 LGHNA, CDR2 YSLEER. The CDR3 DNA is TGCGCCAGCAGCCAAGCGACAGATACGCAGTATTTT. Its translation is CASSQATDTQYF.

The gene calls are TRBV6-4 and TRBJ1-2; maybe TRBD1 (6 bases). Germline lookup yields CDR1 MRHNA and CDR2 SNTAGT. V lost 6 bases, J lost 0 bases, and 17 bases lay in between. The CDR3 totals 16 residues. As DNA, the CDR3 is TGTGCCAGCAGGCCCTCCGGAGGGGGGGCTAACTATGGCTACACCTTC. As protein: CASRPSGGGANYGYTF.

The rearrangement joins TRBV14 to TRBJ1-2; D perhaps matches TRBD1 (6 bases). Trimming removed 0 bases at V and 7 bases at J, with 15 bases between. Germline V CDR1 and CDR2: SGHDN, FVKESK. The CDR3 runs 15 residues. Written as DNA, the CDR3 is TGTGCCAGCAGCCAAGATTCCGGGGGGCGAAGTGGCTACACCTTC. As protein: CASSQDSGGRSGYTF.

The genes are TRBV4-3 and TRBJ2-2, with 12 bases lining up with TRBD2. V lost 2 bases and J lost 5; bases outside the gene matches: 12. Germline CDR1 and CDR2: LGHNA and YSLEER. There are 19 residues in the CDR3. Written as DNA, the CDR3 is TGCGCCAGCAGCCAAAGGGGAAATCTAGCGGGGGGGGTAACCGGGGAGCTGTTTTTT. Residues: CASSQRGNLAGGVTGELFF.

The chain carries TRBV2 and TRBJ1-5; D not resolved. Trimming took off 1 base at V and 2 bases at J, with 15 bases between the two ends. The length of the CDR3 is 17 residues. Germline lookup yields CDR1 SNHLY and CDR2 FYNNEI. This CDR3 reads CASSEGLRVGGNQPQHF. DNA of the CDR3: TGTGCCAGCAGTGAAGGGCTTCGGGTGGGTGGCAATCAGCCCCAGCATTTT.

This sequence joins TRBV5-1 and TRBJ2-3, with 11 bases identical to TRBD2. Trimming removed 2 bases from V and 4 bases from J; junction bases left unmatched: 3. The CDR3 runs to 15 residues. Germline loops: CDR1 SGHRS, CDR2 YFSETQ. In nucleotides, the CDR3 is TGCGCCAGCAGCTTAACTAGCGGGGGTCCAGATACGCAGTATTTT. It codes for CASSLTSGGPDTQYF.

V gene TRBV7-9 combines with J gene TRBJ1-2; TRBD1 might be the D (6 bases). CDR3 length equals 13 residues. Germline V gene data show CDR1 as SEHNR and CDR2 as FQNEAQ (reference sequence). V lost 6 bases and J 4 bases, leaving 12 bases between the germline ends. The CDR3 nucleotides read TGTGCCAGCAGTTCACAGGGATCCTATGGCTACACCTTC. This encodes CASSSQGSYGYTF.

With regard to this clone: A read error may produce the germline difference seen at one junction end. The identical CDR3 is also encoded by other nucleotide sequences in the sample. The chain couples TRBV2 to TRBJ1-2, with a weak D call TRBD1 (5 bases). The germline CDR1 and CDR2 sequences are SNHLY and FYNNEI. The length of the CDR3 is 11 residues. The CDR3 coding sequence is TGCGCCAGCAGAGGGGTTGATGGCTACACCTTC. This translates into CASRGVDGYTF.

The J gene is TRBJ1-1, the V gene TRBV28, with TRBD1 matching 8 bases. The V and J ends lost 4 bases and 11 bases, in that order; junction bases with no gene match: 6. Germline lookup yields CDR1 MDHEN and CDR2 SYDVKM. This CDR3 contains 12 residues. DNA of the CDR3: TGTGCCAGCAGTTCTCAGGGGGCGGATGCTTTCTTT. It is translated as CASSSQGADAFF.

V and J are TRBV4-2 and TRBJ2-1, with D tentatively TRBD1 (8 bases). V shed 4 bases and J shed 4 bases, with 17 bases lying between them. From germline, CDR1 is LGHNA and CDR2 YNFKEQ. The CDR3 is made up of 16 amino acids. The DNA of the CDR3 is TGTGCCAGCAGCCCGCGGGGGACAGGTAGTTACAATGAGCAGTTCTTC. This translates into CASSPRGTGSYNEQFF.

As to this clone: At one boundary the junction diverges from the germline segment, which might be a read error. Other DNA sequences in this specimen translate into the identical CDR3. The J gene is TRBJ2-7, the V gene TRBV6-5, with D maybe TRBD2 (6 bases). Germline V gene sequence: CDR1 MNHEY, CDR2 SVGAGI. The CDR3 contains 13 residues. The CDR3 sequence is CASSSGADPPQYF. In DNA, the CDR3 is TGCGCCAGCAGTAGCGGCGCAGACCCCCCGCAGTACTTC.

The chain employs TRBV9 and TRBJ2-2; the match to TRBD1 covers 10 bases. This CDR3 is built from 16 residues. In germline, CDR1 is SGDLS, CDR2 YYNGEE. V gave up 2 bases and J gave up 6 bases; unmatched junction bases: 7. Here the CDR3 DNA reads TGTGCCAGCAGCGTCCCGGGACAGGGGCGAGCCGGGGAGCTGTTTTTT. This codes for CASSVPGQGRAGELFF.

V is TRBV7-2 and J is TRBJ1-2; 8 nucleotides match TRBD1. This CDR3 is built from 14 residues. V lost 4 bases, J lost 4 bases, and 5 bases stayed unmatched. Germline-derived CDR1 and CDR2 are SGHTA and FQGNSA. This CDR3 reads CASSSGQGPYGYTF. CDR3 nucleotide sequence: TGTGCCAGCAGCTCCGGACAGGGACCCTATGGCTACACCTTC.

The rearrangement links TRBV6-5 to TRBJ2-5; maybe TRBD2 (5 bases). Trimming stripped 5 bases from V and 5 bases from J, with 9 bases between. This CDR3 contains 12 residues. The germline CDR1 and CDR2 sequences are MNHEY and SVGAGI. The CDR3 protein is CASSTPGETQYF. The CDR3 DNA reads TGTGCCAGCAGTACCCCGGGGGAGACCCAGTACTTC.

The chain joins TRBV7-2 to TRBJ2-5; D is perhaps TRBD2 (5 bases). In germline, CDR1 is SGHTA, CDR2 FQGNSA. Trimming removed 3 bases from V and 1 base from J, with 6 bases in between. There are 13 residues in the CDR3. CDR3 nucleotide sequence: TGTGCCAGCAGCTTCGGACTCCAAGAGACCCAGTACTTC. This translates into CASSFGLQETQYF.

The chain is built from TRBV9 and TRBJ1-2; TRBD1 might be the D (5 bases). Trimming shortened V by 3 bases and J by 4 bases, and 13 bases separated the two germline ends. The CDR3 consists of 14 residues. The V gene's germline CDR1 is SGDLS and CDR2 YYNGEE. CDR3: CASSAGDGTYGYTF. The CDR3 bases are TGTGCCAGCAGCGCGGGGGACGGGACCTATGGCTACACCTTC.

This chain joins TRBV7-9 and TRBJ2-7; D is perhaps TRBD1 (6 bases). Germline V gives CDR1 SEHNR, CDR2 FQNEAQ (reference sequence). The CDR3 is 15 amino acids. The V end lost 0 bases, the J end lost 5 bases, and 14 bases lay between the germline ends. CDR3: CASSLAVTGQNEQYF. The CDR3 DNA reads TGTGCCAGCAGCTTAGCTGTAACAGGGCAAAACGAGCAGTACTTC. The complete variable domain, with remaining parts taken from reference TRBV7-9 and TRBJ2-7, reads DTGVSQNPRHKITKRGQNVTFRCDPISEHNRLYWYRQTLGQGPEFLTYFQNEAQLEKSRLLSDRFSAERPKGSFSTLEIQRTEQGDSAMYLCASSLAVTGQNEQYFGPGTRLTVT.

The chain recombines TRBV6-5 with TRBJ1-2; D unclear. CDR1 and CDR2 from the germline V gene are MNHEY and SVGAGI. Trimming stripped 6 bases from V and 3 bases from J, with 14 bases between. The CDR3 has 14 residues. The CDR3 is CASRLLDKYYGYTF. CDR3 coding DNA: TGTGCCAGCAGACTCCTTGACAAGTACTATGGCTACACCTTC.

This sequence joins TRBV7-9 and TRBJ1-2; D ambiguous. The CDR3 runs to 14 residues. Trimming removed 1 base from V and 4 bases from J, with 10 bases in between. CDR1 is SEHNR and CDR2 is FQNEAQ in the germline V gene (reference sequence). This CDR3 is CASSLEGGSYGYTF. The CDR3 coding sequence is TGTGCCAGCAGCTTAGAGGGCGGGAGCTATGGCTACACCTTC. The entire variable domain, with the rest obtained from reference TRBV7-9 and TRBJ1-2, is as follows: DTGVSQNPRHKITKRGQNVTFRCDPISEHNRLYWYRQTLGQGPEFLTYFQNEAQLEKSRLLSDRFSAERPKGSFSTLEIQRTEQGDSAMYLCASSLEGGSYGYTFGSGTRLTVV.

CDR3 DNA: TGTGCCAGCAGCTTAGGAGATTCCCTCTCCTACGAGCAGTACTTC. Protein sequence: CASSLGDSLSYEQYF. The rearrangement uses TRBV7-7 and TRBJ2-7; no clear D gene. V lost 1 base, J lost 0 bases, and 10 bases lay in between. The CDR3 runs to 15 residues. Germline V gives CDR1 SSHAT, CDR2 FNYEAQ (reference sequence).

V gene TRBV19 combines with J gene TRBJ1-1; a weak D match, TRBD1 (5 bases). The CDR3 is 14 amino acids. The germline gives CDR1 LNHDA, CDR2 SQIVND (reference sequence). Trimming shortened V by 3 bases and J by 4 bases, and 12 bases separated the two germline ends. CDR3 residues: CASSIFGGGTEAFF. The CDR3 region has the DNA TGTGCCAGTAGTATTTTTGGGGGGGGCACTGAAGCTTTCTTT.

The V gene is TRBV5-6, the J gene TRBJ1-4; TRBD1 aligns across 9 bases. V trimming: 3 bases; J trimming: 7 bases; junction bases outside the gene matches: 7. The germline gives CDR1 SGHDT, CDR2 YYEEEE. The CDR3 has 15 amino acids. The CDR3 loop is CASSSPGQGGEKLFF. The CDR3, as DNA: TGTGCCAGCAGCTCCCCGGGACAGGGTGGTGAAAAACTGTTTTTT.